The clone carrying this TCR beta chain was seen once. From germline, CDR1 is MGHDK and CDR2 SYGVNS. Trimming left V 8 bases short and J 6 bases short, with 16 bases between. The CDR3 spans 13 residues. Authors' processing steps: Nucleated cell counts were estimated from reference gene primer amplification. Some clones are missing from TCRdb's copy, which holds only in-frame ones; the method was immunoSEQ multiplex PCR. V and J calls plus clone size are reproduced from that table; the DNA served to infer D and trimming. The sample includes 100,000 to 150,000 clones, more than 70% seen only once; the top ten take roughly an eighth. The sample comes from a study of blood T cell repertoires in COVID-19. In the study overall: COVID-19 samples, acute and convalescent, were from the United States, Italy and Spain. PBMCs, B-cell-depleted T cells, or T cells provided the cDNA or gDNA that made up the material.

The origin of this receptor is a woman in her twenties or thirties who had recovered from COVID-19. The chain links TRBV25-1 to TRBJ1-2; D is perhaps TRBD1 (6 bases). The specimen was peripheral blood. CDR3 in DNA: TGTGCCAGCTCTGTGGGAGGGGACAATGGCTACACCTTC. Translation gives CASSVGGDNGYTF.